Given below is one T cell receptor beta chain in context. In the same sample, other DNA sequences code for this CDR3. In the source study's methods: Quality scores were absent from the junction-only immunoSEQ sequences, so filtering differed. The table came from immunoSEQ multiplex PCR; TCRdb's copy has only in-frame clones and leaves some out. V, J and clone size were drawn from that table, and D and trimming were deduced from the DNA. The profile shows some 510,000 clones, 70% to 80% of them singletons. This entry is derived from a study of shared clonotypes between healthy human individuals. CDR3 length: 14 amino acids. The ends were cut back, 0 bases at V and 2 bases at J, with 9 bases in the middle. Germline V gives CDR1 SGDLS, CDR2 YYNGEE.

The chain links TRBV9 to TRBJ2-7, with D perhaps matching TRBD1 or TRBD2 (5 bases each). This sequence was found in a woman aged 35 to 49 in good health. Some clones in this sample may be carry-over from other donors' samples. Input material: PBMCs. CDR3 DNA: TGTGCCAGCAGCGTAGGTGGGGGAACCTACGAGCAGTACTTC. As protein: CASSVGGGTYEQYF.